The 29 T cell receptor beta chains presented below share a single source sample, sequenced in a study of long-term antiretroviral therapy in people with HIV (dated by TCRdb to between 2021 and 2022). The immunoSEQ hsTCRB v3.0 assay was used at survey level resolution to sequence the TRB variable region. The source is immuneACCESS, and TCRdb retained only in-frame sequences with V and J called. Part of the clones is not carried over; for the studies checked, unresolved V genes explain less than half of this, and the remainder is unexplained. A total of roughly 42,000 clones appear in this sample, approximately 87% of them only once. Of the sample, 4% is held by the ten largest clones. The sample in question was unsorted PBMCs, obtained 1.2 years after starting antiretroviral therapy. The receptors shown here come from a woman aged 50 to 65 with HIV.

The chain carries TRBV9 and TRBJ1-2, with D unresolved. The CDR3 is 16 residues long. The germline gives CDR1 SGDLS, CDR2 YYNGEE. Between the trimmed V and J ends, which lost 4 bases and 6 bases, there was a span of 22 bases. The CDR3 sequence is CASSPLAGPGGNGYTF. CDR3 nucleotides: TGTGCCAGCAGCCCGCTTGCCGGTCCTGGCGGGAATGGCTACACCTTC.

The chain uses TRBV18 and TRBJ1-5; D remains ambiguous. Germline V lookup: CDR1 KGHSH, CDR2 LQKENI. Trimming removed 6 bases from V and 0 bases from J, with 12 bases in between. The CDR3 spans 15 residues. Here the CDR3 DNA reads TGTGCCAGCTCCACAGCTTTTTATAGCAATCAGCCCCAGCATTTT. It codes for CASSTAFYSNQPQHF.

The chain has TRBV9 and TRBJ2-6; D gene ambiguous. Germline loops: CDR1 SGDLS, CDR2 YYNGEE. This CDR3 contains 16 residues. V dropped 1 base and J dropped 2 bases, with 10 bases sitting between them. The CDR3 bases are TGTGCCAGCAGCGTATCTCAGAGAGCTGGGGCCAACGTCCTGACTTTC. This translates into CASSVSQRAGANVLTF.

Only one count was recorded for this clone. This rearrangement joins TRBV9 to TRBJ2-3; TRBD2 matches 9 bases. This CDR3 is built from 15 residues. Germline V gene lookup returns CDR1 SGDLS and CDR2 YYNGEE. Losses at the gene ends were 0 bases for V and 4 bases for J; bases not matched to a gene: 3. CDR3: CASSVGRTSADTQYF. In nucleotides, the CDR3 is TGTGCCAGCAGCGTAGGGAGGACTAGCGCAGATACGCAGTATTTT.

The sample holds a few counts of this clone. The chain recombines TRBV5-4 with TRBJ1-2; a possible D gene is TRBD1 (5 bases). CDR1 and CDR2 from the germline V gene are SGHNT and YYREEE (reference sequence). The V and J ends lost 4 bases and 10 bases respectively, with 20 bases between them. The CDR3 runs 14 residues. CDR3 DNA sequence: TGTGCCAGCAGCCCTGACAACGCAGGGCGCGACTACACCTTC. It yields the protein CASSPDNAGRDYTF.

The chain links TRBV27 to TRBJ1-5; maybe TRBD1 (5 bases). Germline assignment: CDR1 MNHEY and CDR2 SMNVEV (reference sequence). The CDR3 is 13 amino acids. Trimming took off 11 bases at V and 6 bases at J, with 17 bases between the two ends. The DNA of the CDR3 is TGTGCCGCTGAGGTCCAGGGTTGTCAGCCCCAGCATTTT. Its translation is CAAEVQGCQPQHF.

V is TRBV7-8 and J is TRBJ1-2; D is uncertain. Germline V gene data show CDR1 as SGHVS and CDR2 as FQNEAQ. Deletions cut 1 base from V and 4 bases from J, with 4 bases between. The CDR3 has 12 amino acids. This chain's CDR3 is CASSLEVYGYTF. CDR3 bases: TGTGCCAGCAGCTTAGAAGTCTATGGCTACACCTTC.

J is TRBJ2-7 and V is TRBV5-1, with 8 positions matching TRBD1. From germline, CDR1 is SGHRS and CDR2 YFSETQ. This CDR3 comprises 14 residues. V gave up 3 bases and J gave up 6 bases; unmatched junction bases: 8. The CDR3 protein is CASSWETGAGEQYF. CDR3 DNA: TGCGCCAGCAGCTGGGAGACAGGGGCGGGCGAGCAGTACTTC.

The chain employs TRBV4-3 and TRBJ1-2, with a tentative D call TRBD1 (5 bases). Trimming shortened V by 0 bases and J by 6 bases, and 17 bases separated the two germline ends. Germline-derived CDR1 and CDR2 are LGHNA and YSLEER. This CDR3 contains 16 residues. The CDR3 sequence is CASSQDTGGLPNGYTF. DNA for the CDR3: TGCGCCAGCAGCCAAGATACTGGGGGATTGCCAAATGGCTACACCTTC.

The CDR3 protein is CASSLSGGVLSEQYF. CDR3 DNA sequence: TGTGCCAGCAGTTTATCTGGCGGCGTACTGAGCGAGCAGTACTTC. The J gene is TRBJ2-7, the V gene TRBV27; D unclear. The CDR3 is made up of 15 amino acids. Between the trimmed V and J ends, which lost 0 bases and 6 bases, there was a span of 15 bases. Germline values: CDR1 MNHEY, CDR2 SMNVEV (reference sequence).

The V and J genes are TRBV7-6 and TRBJ2-5, with 8 bases that match TRBD2. The germline gives CDR1 SGHVS, CDR2 FNYEAQ. The CDR3 totals 16 residues. V was pared by 3 bases and J by 7 bases, with 13 bases of the junction left unmatched. The CDR3 DNA is TGTGCCAGCAGCTTGCCCTCGGGAGGGGCGGTGGGGACCCAGTACTTC. This encodes CASSLPSGGAVGTQYF.

The chain recombines TRBV9 with TRBJ1-5; D unclear. The V end lost 0 bases, the J end lost 0 bases, and 7 bases lay between the germline ends. CDR1 is SGDLS, CDR2 YYNGEE, per germline. CDR3 length equals 15 residues. The DNA for the CDR3 is TGTGCCAGCAGCGTAGGTTGGGATAGCAATCAGCCCCAGCATTTT. Protein product: CASSVGWDSNQPQHF.

The rearrangement joins TRBV4-3 to TRBJ2-7; D is unresolved. V lost 0 bases to trimming and J lost 0 bases, with 6 bases between them. This CDR3 has 14 amino acids. CDR1 LGHNA and CDR2 YSLEER come from the germline V gene. The CDR3 nucleotides are TGCGCCAGCAGCCAAGATTACACCTCCTACGAGCAGTACTTC. It is translated as CASSQDYTSYEQYF.

The chain couples TRBV5-1 to TRBJ2-4; possible D gene TRBD2, 5 bases. Germline lookup yields CDR1 SGHRS and CDR2 YFSETQ. The ends were cut back, 0 bases at V and 6 bases at J, with 13 bases in the middle. The CDR3 totals 15 residues. CDR3 loop: CASSLGSGGGNIQYF. CDR3 DNA: TGCGCCAGCAGCTTGGGATCAGGTGGAGGAAACATTCAGTACTTC.

The V gene is TRBV19, the J gene TRBJ2-7; D gene unclear. Deletions cut 1 base from V and 0 bases from J, with 10 bases between. The germline V gene encodes CDR1 LNHDA and CDR2 SQIVND (reference sequence). The CDR3 has 15 residues. CDR3 amino acids: CASSIGSLSSYEQYF. For the CDR3, the DNA is TGTGCCAGTAGTATAGGGTCCTTAAGCTCCTACGAGCAGTACTTC.

The chain joins TRBV5-4 to TRBJ2-5, with TRBD1 matching 7 bases. The V segment lost 4 bases and the J segment 4 bases; nucleotides outside the gene matches: 1. This CDR3 contains 12 residues. CDR1 and CDR2 (germline): SGHNT, YYREEE (reference sequence). The CDR3 DNA sequence: TGTGCCAGCAGCGGACAGGCAGAGACCCAGTACTTC. Protein sequence: CASSGQAETQYF. The whole variable domain, filled in from reference TRBV5-4 and TRBJ2-5, reads ETGVTQSPTHLIKTRGQQVTLRCSSQSGHNTVSWYQQALGQGPQFIFQYYREEENGRGNFPPRFSGLQFPNYSSELNVNALELDDSALYLCASSGQAETQYFGPGTRLLVL.

V and J are TRBV5-1 and TRBJ1-1, with 7 bases aligning to TRBD1. Germline CDR1 and CDR2: SGHRS and YFSETQ. The CDR3 spans 15 residues. V shed 4 bases and J 0 bases; nucleotides not matched to a gene: 6. Here the CDR3 reads CASSPWTGMNTEAFF. CDR3 coding DNA: TGCGCCAGCAGCCCCTGGACAGGAATGAACACTGAAGCTTTCTTT.

This clone appeared a single time. The rearrangement links TRBV7-9 to TRBJ1-3; 7 bases line up with TRBD1. V was pared by 5 bases and J by 4 bases, with 8 bases of the junction left unmatched. Germline values: CDR1 SEHNR, CDR2 FQNEAQ (reference sequence). The CDR3 loop spans 15 amino acids. As DNA, the CDR3 is TGTGCCAGCAGCGCCTCTAGGACAGGCGGAAACACCATATATTTT. Translation: CASSASRTGGNTIYF.

The chain carries TRBV7-8 and TRBJ2-7, with 7 bases lining up with TRBD2. The V segment lost 5 bases and the J segment 0 bases; nucleotides outside the gene matches: 4. The germline V gene has CDR1 SGHVS and CDR2 FQNEAQ. CDR3 length: 14 residues. CDR3 in amino acids: CASSREANSYEQYF. In DNA form, the CDR3 reads TGTGCCAGCAGCCGGGAGGCAAACTCCTACGAGCAGTACTTC.

The rearrangement joins TRBV10-3 to TRBJ1-2; TRBD1 matches 8 bases. The V segment lost 4 bases and the J segment 4 bases; nucleotides outside the gene matches: 5. The CDR3 is 14 amino acids. Germline assignment: CDR1 ENHRY and CDR2 SYGVKD. The CDR3 nucleotides are TGTGCCATCAGTGCCCTGACAGGGGCCTATGGCTACACCTTC. Translating it yields CAISALTGAYGYTF.

The chain has TRBV6-5 and TRBJ2-1; D unclear. The germline V gene has CDR1 MNHEY and CDR2 SVGAGI. Between the trimmed V and J ends, which lost 2 bases and 7 bases, there was a span of 6 bases. The length of the CDR3 is 12 residues. CDR3 nucleotides: TGTGCCAGCAGTTACCCACCAAATGAGCAGTTCTTC. Its protein product is CASSYPPNEQFF.

The chain has TRBV5-1 and TRBJ1-2, with 8 nucleotides matching TRBD1. Germline lookup yields CDR1 SGHRS and CDR2 YFSETQ. The V segment lost 7 bases and the J segment 0 bases; nucleotides outside the gene matches: 5. The CDR3 consists of 14 residues. The CDR3 reads CASYPGGANYGYTF. The CDR3 coding sequence is TGCGCCAGCTATCCAGGGGGCGCTAACTATGGCTACACCTTC.

The rearrangement uses TRBV5-1 and TRBJ1-3; D may be TRBD1 (6 bases). Germline CDR1 is SGHRS and CDR2 is YFSETQ. The germline V and J ends were trimmed by 3 bases and 1 base, with 17 bases remaining between them. This CDR3 contains 17 residues. This CDR3 reads CASSWTAQGASGNTIYF. For the CDR3, the DNA is TGCGCCAGCAGCTGGACCGCACAGGGAGCTTCTGGAAACACCATATATTTT.

The count of this clone is one. The V gene is TRBV27, the J gene TRBJ2-1, with D hard to call. This CDR3 has 15 amino acids. Trimming took 4 bases from V and 8 from J, leaving 18 bases between them. The V gene's germline CDR1 is MNHEY and CDR2 SMNVEV (reference sequence). CDR3 loop: CASSSPPAYQDEQFF. CDR3 nucleotides: TGTGCCAGCAGTTCCCCCCCCGCCTACCAAGATGAGCAGTTCTTC.

This clone was detected only once. V gene TRBV6-5 combines with J gene TRBJ2-1, with 7 bases identical to TRBD1. Germline CDR1 is MNHEY and CDR2 is SVGAGI. There are 11 residues in the CDR3. V lost 6 bases to trimming and J lost 7 bases; unmatched junction nucleotides: 0. CDR3 protein: CASRQGNEQFF. In DNA, the CDR3 is TGTGCCAGCAGACAGGGGAATGAGCAGTTCTTC.

In its sample, this clone was seen a few times. The rearrangement uses TRBV6-5 and TRBJ1-2; 9 bases map to TRBD1. Trimming took 2 bases from V and 10 from J; bases not matched to a gene: 5. This CDR3 has 13 residues. CDR1 and CDR2 from the germline V gene are MNHEY and SVGAGI. CDR3 in DNA: TGTGCCAGCAGTTACGGACAGGGGCTAACCTACACCTTC. This translates into CASSYGQGLTYTF.

The chain joins TRBV4-1 to TRBJ1-5, with D perhaps matching TRBD1 (5 bases). This CDR3 spans 16 amino acids. The germline V gene has CDR1 MGHRA and CDR2 YSYEKL. V gave up 0 bases and J gave up 7 bases, with 16 bases separating them. CDR3 bases: TGCGCCAGCAGCCAAGATCGAGGCAGGGCTCAACAGCCCCAGCATTTT. It yields the protein CASSQDRGRAQQPQHF.

This rearrangement joins TRBV4-3 to TRBJ1-2; D unclear. Germline values: CDR1 LGHNA, CDR2 YSLEER. The CDR3 has 14 residues. V was shortened by 1 base and J by 5 bases, with 11 bases between the two germline ends. CDR3 protein: CASSQVSSFYGYTF. DNA of the CDR3: TGCGCCAGCAGCCAAGTCAGCTCTTTTTATGGCTACACCTTC.

The genes are TRBV27 and TRBJ2-1; a weak D match, TRBD2 (6 bases). Trimming took 5 bases from V and 8 from J, leaving 22 bases between them. CDR1 is MNHEY and CDR2 is SMNVEV in the germline V gene (reference sequence). The CDR3 runs 16 residues. CDR3 sequence reads: CASSPSWGEASDEQFF. The DNA of the CDR3 is TGTGCCAGCAGTCCCTCATGGGGGGAGGCTAGCGATGAGCAGTTCTTC.